These T cell receptor beta chains were read from a single sample in a study of cytomegalovirus exposure and HLA in healthy donors. Method: immunoSEQ multiplex PCR; TCRdb's copy keeps in-frame clones and lacks some. This sample has roughly 60,000 clones, with under 95% found just once. The sequenced material came from PBMCs. The receptors were sampled from a young woman in good health and CMV-seronegative. Both conserved end residues are part of each CDR3. A D gene is named only where the DNA matches it firmly. Size is omitted from some rows. Given values are once, few, many or a class for expanded clones.

v_gene	d_gene	j_gene	abundance	CDR3nt	CDR3aa
TRBV7-2	-	TRBJ2-3	-	TGTGCCAGCAGCACTGGGAGTCTTTATACGCAGTATTTT	CASSTGSLYTQYF
TRBV9	-	TRBJ2-3	-	TGTGCCAGCAACAGCGGGAGCACAGATACGCAGTATTTT	CASNSGSTDTQYF
TRBV27	-	TRBJ2-7	-	TGTGCCAGCAGTTCCCCTCAACTGACAGGGAGGTACGAGCAGTACTTC	CASSSPQLTGRYEQYF
TRBV25-1	TRBD1	TRBJ2-3	-	TGTGCCAGCAGTCCCAGGGGGTCTACAGATACGCAGTATTTT	CASSPRGSTDTQYF
TRBV27	TRBD1	TRBJ1-6	-	TGTGCCAGCAATCCGGGAGGGACAGGGGCCGGTTCACCCCTCCACTTT	CASNPGGTGAGSPLHF
TRBV4-3	-	TRBJ2-5	-	TGCGCCAGCAGCCAAGAGGCCAGGGTAGCAGGGGTCCAGTACTTC	CASSQEARVAGVQYF
TRBV9	-	TRBJ2-2	-	TGTGCCAGCAGCACTAGGACAGCCGGGGAGCTGTTTTTT	CASSTRTAGELFF
TRBV5-1	-	TRBJ2-1	-	TGCGCCAGCAGCTTGACAGGGCCATACAATGAGCAGTTCTTC	CASSLTGPYNEQFF
TRBV5-1	-	TRBJ1-1	-	TGCGCCAGCAGCTGGAACGAGGGTGAAGCTTTCTTT	CASSWNEGEAFF
TRBV6-5	-	TRBJ1-3	-	TGTGCCAGCAGTTACGGGAGGAGCATATATTTT	CASSYGRSIYF
TRBV2	-	TRBJ2-7	few	TGTGCCAGCAGTGAAGGGCAGGGCATTCTGTACTTC	CASSEGQGILYF
TRBV7-9	-	TRBJ2-3	once	TGTGCCAGCAGACACCCGGGGGCAGATACGCAGTATTTT	CASRHPGADTQYF
TRBV9	TRBD1	TRBJ1-4	-	TGTGCCAGCAGCCCGGGGACAGGGGGCGAAAAACTGTTTTTT	CASSPGTGGEKLFF
TRBV2	-	TRBJ1-1	-	TGTGCCAGCAGGATAGCCGGGACACCGAACACTGAAGCTTTCTTT	CASRIAGTPNTEAFF
TRBV28	TRBD2	TRBJ2-3	-	TGTGCCAGCAGTAAACTAGCGGGGGCCACAGATACGCAGTATTTT	CASSKLAGATDTQYF
TRBV5-1	TRBD2	TRBJ2-2	-	TGCGCCAGCAGCCCCCGACCTCTTGGACTAGCGGGGAGAGGGAACACCGGGGAGCTGTTTTTT	CASSPRPLGLAGRGNTGELFF
TRBV7-9	TRBD1	TRBJ1-1	-	TGTGCCAGCAGCTTGACAGGGATGAACACTGAAGCTTTCTTT	CASSLTGMNTEAFF
TRBV28	TRBD2	TRBJ2-3	once	TGTGCCACGTCCAGCGGTGGACTAGCGGGGTCCACAGATACGCAGTATTTT	CATSSGGLAGSTDTQYF
TRBV2	TRBD1	TRBJ2-7	-	TGTGCCAGCATTTCGGGGACAGGCTCCTACGAGCAGTACTTC	CASISGTGSYEQYF
TRBV2	-	TRBJ2-1	-	TGTGCCAGCAGTGAAGGCCAGGGGGGTTACAATGAGCAGTTCTTC	CASSEGQGGYNEQFF
TRBV19	-	TRBJ1-1	-	TGTGCCAGTTTACCTACTTCGAACACTGAAGCTTTCTTT	CASLPTSNTEAFF
TRBV6-6	TRBD1	TRBJ1-1	-	TGTGCCAGCATTCGACAGGGAAGCCTCGAAGCTTTCTTT	CASIRQGSLEAFF
TRBV11-2	TRBD1	TRBJ1-1	-	TGTGCCAGCAGCAAGTCCGGGACAGTTGTCTCTGAAGCTTTCTTT	CASSKSGTVVSEAFF
TRBV5-1	-	TRBJ2-7	-	TGCGCCAGCAGCTTGGCTTCATCGAGCGAGCAGTACTTC	CASSLASSSEQYF
TRBV28	-	TRBJ1-5	-	TGTGCCAGCAGTTTATGGTGGGGGGGTAGTCCCCATCAGCCCCAGCATTTT	CASSLWWGGSPHQPQHF
TRBV7-9	TRBD2	TRBJ2-1	-	TGTGCCAGCAGCTTAGCCGGGACTAGCAATGAGCAGTTCTTC	CASSLAGTSNEQFF
TRBV4-1	-	TRBJ2-1	once	TGCGCCAGCAGCCAAGTTTCAGGAGGGCGGGGATTTTACAATGAGCAGTTCTTC	CASSQVSGGRGFYNEQFF
TRBV6-4	TRBD2	TRBJ2-1	few	TGTGCCAGCAGTGTATCCGGGGGGGAATACAATGAGCAGTTCTTC	CASSVSGGEYNEQFF
TRBV30	TRBD2	TRBJ2-2	-	TGTGCCCTAAAAGCGGGATTCGTCACCGGGGAGCTGTTTTTT	CALKAGFVTGELFF
TRBV4-1	TRBD2	TRBJ2-7	-	TGCGCCAGCAGCCATCCCAACGGGGGGTTCGAGCAGTACTTC	CASSHPNGGFEQYF
TRBV28	TRBD2	TRBJ2-7	-	TGTGCCAGCAGTTTTGCGGGTCTAGCGGGGGGTGGGTACTTC	CASSFAGLAGGGYF
TRBV29-1	-	TRBJ1-2	-	TGCAGCGTTGAATGGCAGGGAGGCTACACCTTC	CSVEWQGGYTF
TRBV5-4	TRBD1	TRBJ1-1	-	TGTGCCAGCAGCTTGTGGGGACAGGGGTACACTGAAGCTTTCTTT	CASSLWGQGYTEAFF
TRBV6-1	-	TRBJ1-3	once	TGTGCCAGCAGTGAGGAAAGGGCGGGATCCGGGTCCTCTGGAAACACCATATATTTT	CASSEERAGSGSSGNTIYF
TRBV6-1	-	TRBJ2-1	-	TGTGCCAGCAGTGAAGACAACTCCTACAATGAGCAGTTCTTC	CASSEDNSYNEQFF
TRBV7-3	-	TRBJ1-2	-	TGTGCCAGCAGCCCCCGGACAGCTAACTATGGCTACACCTTC	CASSPRTANYGYTF
TRBV15	-	TRBJ2-6	once	TGTGCCACCAGCCCCACGGACATTTCTGGGGCCAACGTCCTGACTTTC	CATSPTDISGANVLTF
TRBV19	-	TRBJ2-3	-	TGTGCCAGCCATGCGGGGACTTCGATTGATACGCAGTATTTT	CASHAGTSIDTQYF
TRBV7-9	-	TRBJ2-5	-	TGTGCCAGCAGCTCCCCGGGCGGGGCAGGGGAGACCCAGTACTTC	CASSSPGGAGETQYF
TRBV7-2	-	TRBJ2-7	-	TGTGCCAGCAGCCCCCCGGACAGAGCCTACGAGCAGTACTTC	CASSPPDRAYEQYF
TRBV9	TRBD1	TRBJ2-7	-	TGTGCCAGCAGCCCATACACAGGGGGTCCCTACGAGCAGTACTTC	CASSPYTGGPYEQYF
TRBV5-4	-	TRBJ1-3	-	TGTGCCAGCAGCCACGACAACGGAAACACCATATATTTT	CASSHDNGNTIYF
TRBV6-1	TRBD1	TRBJ2-4	-	TGTGCCAGCAGTGAAACCCAGGGGGCGAACATTCAGTACTTC	CASSETQGANIQYF
TRBV29-1	TRBD1	TRBJ2-1	-	TGCAGCGTGGGTGGGACAGGGGCGTACAATGAGCAGTTCTTC	CSVGGTGAYNEQFF